This T cell receptor beta chain appears in the sequencing data of a study of shared clonotypes between healthy human individuals. The study enrolled healthy HIV-negative adults without recent acute infections or vaccinations as donors. The donors, all of them Caucasian adults, lived in Nashville, Tennessee. V shed 1 base and J shed 6 bases, with 16 bases lying between them. The CDR3 length is 16 residues. Germline-derived CDR1 and CDR2 are SGHDT and YYEEEE. Evenly divided among several immunoSEQ plates was the genomic DNA of each subset. Profiling relied on immunoSEQ multiplex PCR, and the TCRdb table lists in-frame clones only, not all of them. The sample has around 2.5 million clones; 93% are singletons.

What was sequenced was naive CD4+ T cells from PBMCs. Subset of the sample: CD45RA+ positively selected. V gene TRBV5-6 combines with J gene TRBJ1-4; D is possibly TRBD1 (5 bases). This sequence was found in a man aged 18 to 29 in good health. Some clones in this sample may be carry-over from other donors' samples. Here the CDR3 DNA reads TGTGCCAGCAGCTTGTACTTAAAGGGGCGGGATGAAAAACTGTTTTTT. Protein product: CASSLYLKGRDEKLFF.